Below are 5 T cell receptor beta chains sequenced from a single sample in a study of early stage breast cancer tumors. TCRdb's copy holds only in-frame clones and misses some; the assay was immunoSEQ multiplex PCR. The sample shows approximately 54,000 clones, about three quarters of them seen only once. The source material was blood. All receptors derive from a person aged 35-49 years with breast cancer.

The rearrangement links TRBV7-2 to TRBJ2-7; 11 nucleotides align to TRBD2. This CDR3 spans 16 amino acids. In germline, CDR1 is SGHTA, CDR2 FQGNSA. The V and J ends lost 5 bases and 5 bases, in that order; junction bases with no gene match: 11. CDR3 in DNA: TGTGCCAGCAGCCGACTAGCGGGAAGGGGGGAGGACGAGCAGTACTTC. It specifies CASSRLAGRGEDEQYF.

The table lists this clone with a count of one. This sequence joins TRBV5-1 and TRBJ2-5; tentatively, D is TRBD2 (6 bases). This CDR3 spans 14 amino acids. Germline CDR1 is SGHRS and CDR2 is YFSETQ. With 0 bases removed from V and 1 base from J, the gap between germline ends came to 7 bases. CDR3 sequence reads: CASSLGTTQETQYF. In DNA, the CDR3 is TGCGCCAGCAGCTTGGGGACTACCCAAGAGACCCAGTACTTC.

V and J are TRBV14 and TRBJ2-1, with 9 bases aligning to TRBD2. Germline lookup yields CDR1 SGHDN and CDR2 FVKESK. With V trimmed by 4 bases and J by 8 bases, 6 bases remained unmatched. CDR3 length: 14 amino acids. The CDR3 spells CASSPFRTSDEQFF. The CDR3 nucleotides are TGTGCCAGCAGCCCTTTTCGGACTAGCGATGAGCAGTTCTTC.

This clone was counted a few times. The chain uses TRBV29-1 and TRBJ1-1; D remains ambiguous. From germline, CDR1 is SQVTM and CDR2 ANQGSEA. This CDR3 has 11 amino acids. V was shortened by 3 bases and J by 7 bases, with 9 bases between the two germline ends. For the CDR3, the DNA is TGCAGCGTTGATATATACAATGAAGCTTTCTTT. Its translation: CSVDIYNEAFF. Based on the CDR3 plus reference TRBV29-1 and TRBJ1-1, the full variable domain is SAVISQKPSRDICQRGTSLTIQCQVDSQVTMMFWYRQQPGQSLTLIATANQGSEATYESGFVIDKFPISRPNLTFSTLTVSNMSPEDSSIYLCSVDIYNEAFFGQGTRLTVV.

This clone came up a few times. CDR3 DNA sequence: TGTGCCAGCAGTGAACTTACGTCCCGGCCCTACGAGCAGTACTTC. Translation gives CASSELTSRPYEQYF. V is TRBV6-1 and J is TRBJ2-7, with unresolved D. The CDR3 runs 15 residues. V was cut by 2 bases and J by 2 bases, with 13 bases left in between. Germline CDR1 is MNHNS and CDR2 is SASEGT.